Here is one T cell receptor beta chain with its context. The entry originates in a study of control samples from healthy donors and cancer patients. V lost 4 bases and J 5 bases, leaving 11 bases between the germline ends. Per germline, CDR1 LGHDT and CDR2 YNNKEL (reference sequence). The CDR3 consists of 14 residues. TCRdb keeps only in-frame clones here, not all; method: immunoSEQ multiplex PCR. The profile shows 150,000 to 200,000 clones, 94% of them singletons. The genes are TRBV3-1 (or the pseudogene TRBV3-2) and TRBJ2-2; a weak D match, TRBD2 (6 bases). The sequenced material came from blood. The TCR originated in a woman aged 40 to 50 in good health. CDR3 sequence reads: CASSRDLQTGELFF. CDR3 nucleotide sequence: TGTGCCAGCAGCCGGGACTTACAAACCGGGGAGCTGTTTTTT.